Below, 21 T cell receptor beta chains from the same sample are listed, as sequenced in a study of blood T cell repertoires in COVID-19 (dated by TCRdb to the early 2020s). To prepare the library, the immunoSEQ multiplex PCR assay was applied. Drawn from immuneACCESS, this table holds only the in-frame rearrangements with V and J called that TCRdb kept. Clones are partly lost; checked studies trace under half to an unresolved V gene and leave the rest unexplained. Present in this sample are 140,000 to 150,000 clones, 65% to 85% of which were seen just once. 10% to 15% of the sample goes to the ten largest clones. The sample comprised peripheral blood. Receptor source: a man in his fifties or sixties with active or convalescent COVID-19.

The chain carries TRBV6-1 and TRBJ2-2, with TRBD1 matching over 11 bases. CDR3 length: 18 amino acids. The V gene's germline CDR1 is MNHNS and CDR2 SASEGT. Trimming cost V 4 bases and J 6 bases; bases outside gene matches: 13. This chain's CDR3 is CASSVEDRTGGAAGELFF. In nucleotides, the CDR3 is TGTGCCAGCAGTGTAGAAGATAGGACAGGGGGCGCCGCCGGGGAGCTGTTTTTT.

This chain connects TRBV9 to TRBJ2-6; 9 bases are a match to TRBD2. Unmatched junction bases numbered 11, after V lost 4 bases and J lost 0 bases. Germline lookup yields CDR1 SGDLS and CDR2 YYNGEE. This CDR3 spans 19 amino acids. The CDR3 reads CASSLGAGGASSGANVLTF. In DNA, the CDR3 is TGTGCCAGCAGCCTCGGGGCGGGAGGGGCCTCCTCTGGGGCCAACGTCCTGACTTTC.

V gene TRBV7-2 combines with J gene TRBJ2-3; weak D call: TRBD2 (6 bases). Germline CDR1 reads SGHTA; CDR2 reads FQGNSA. The CDR3 loop spans 16 amino acids. Trimming shortened V by 0 bases and J by 3 bases, and 13 bases separated the two germline ends. CDR3 DNA: TGTGCCAGCAGCTTAGCGCGGGGTGTAGGGACAGATACGCAGTATTTT. This encodes CASSLARGVGTDTQYF.

This CDR3 reads CASSYREAYTGELFF. CDR3 DNA sequence: TGTGCCAGCAGCTACCGGGAGGCGTACACCGGGGAGCTGTTTTTT. The chain recombines TRBV9 with TRBJ2-2, with 7 bases lining up with TRBD2. After removal of 4 bases from V and 3 bases from J, the junction contained 6 bases not matched to a gene. The CDR3 length is 15 residues. The germline CDR1 and CDR2 sequences are SGDLS and YYNGEE.

The chain couples TRBV4-3 to TRBJ2-7; D is perhaps TRBD2 (6 bases). This CDR3 spans 16 amino acids. In germline, CDR1 is LGHNA, CDR2 YSLEER. V was pared by 4 bases and J by 2 bases, with 18 bases between. CDR3: CASSRNSGGIAYEQYF. The CDR3 bases are TGCGCCAGCAGCCGGAATAGCGGAGGGATTGCCTACGAGCAGTACTTC.

The CDR3 here is CASSQTREESIQKLFF. The CDR3 DNA sequence: TGTGCCAGCAGCCAAACAAGGGAGGAATCTATACAAAAACTGTTTTTT. The chain is built from TRBV4-2 and TRBJ1-4; D unresolved. V gave up 2 bases and J gave up 9 bases, with 19 bases separating them. This CDR3 contains 16 residues. Per the germline V gene, CDR1 is LGHNA and CDR2 is YNFKEQ.

This rearrangement joins TRBV2 to TRBJ1-4; no firm D call. V shed 6 bases and J shed 0 bases, with 11 bases lying between them. Germline CDR1 reads SNHLY; CDR2 reads FYNNEI. This CDR3 is 15 amino acids long. The CDR3 sequence is CASRREQTTNEKLFF. DNA for the CDR3: TGTGCCAGCAGAAGAGAACAGACAACTAATGAAAAACTGTTTTTT.

This clone was counted a few times. The V call is TRBV19, the J call TRBJ2-1; D unresolved. Trimming took off 5 bases at V and 7 bases at J, with 9 bases between the two ends. This CDR3 contains 12 residues. In germline, CDR1 is LNHDA, CDR2 SQIVND (reference sequence). CDR3 sequence: CASSLRENEQFF. The CDR3 coding sequence is TGTGCCAGTAGTCTCCGAGAAAATGAGCAGTTCTTC.

This chain links TRBV12-5 with TRBJ2-1, with 11 bases fitting TRBD1. V was clipped by 4 bases and J by 6 bases; unmatched bases: 2. Per germline, CDR1 LGHNT and CDR2 FRNRAP. The CDR3 is 14 residues long. The CDR3 DNA follows: TGTGCTAGTGGTTCGGGACAGGGGGGCAATGAGCAGTTCTTC. As protein: CASGSGQGGNEQFF.

The J gene is TRBJ2-3, the V gene TRBV5-6; TRBD1 matches at 9 bases. J was trimmed by 1 base and V by 4 bases; bases with no gene match: 10. CDR3 size: 17 residues. Looked up from germline, CDR1 is SGHDT and CDR2 is YYEEEE. Written as DNA, the CDR3 is TGTGCCAGCAGCCTCCTGGGACAGGGTGGAGGCACAGATACGCAGTATTTT. It codes for CASSLLGQGGGTDTQYF.

The gene calls are TRBV5-4 and TRBJ2-7, with 11 bases that match TRBD2. This CDR3 contains 15 residues. Looked up from germline, CDR1 is SGHNT and CDR2 is YYREEE (reference sequence). V gave up 4 bases and J gave up 4 bases; unmatched junction bases: 7. CDR3 coding DNA: TGTGCCAGCAGCGAGGGATTAGCGGGAGGGTACGAGCAGTACTTC. Translating gives CASSEGLAGGYEQYF.

This clone turned up a few times. This rearrangement joins TRBV11-3 to TRBJ2-2; TRBD2 aligns across 8 bases. The ends lost 1 base at V and 7 bases at J; junction bases unmatched: 11. CDR3 length: 17 residues. Germline V gene sequence: CDR1 SGHNT, CDR2 YENEEA. The chain's CDR3 is CASSLGPGLGSVGELFF. In nucleotides, the CDR3 is TGTGCCAGCAGCTTAGGTCCGGGACTAGGGAGTGTCGGGGAGCTGTTTTTT. The complete variable domain, with remaining parts taken from reference TRBV11-3 and TRBJ2-2, reads EAGVVQSPRYKIIEKKQPVAFWCNPISGHNTLYWYLQNLGQGPELLIRYENEEAVDDSQLPKDRFSAERLKGVDSTLKIQPAELGDSAVYLCASSLGPGLGSVGELFFGEGSRLTVL.

The V and J genes are TRBV5-1 and TRBJ1-2, with 8 positions matching TRBD1. V lost 0 bases to trimming and J lost 4 bases; unmatched junction nucleotides: 8. The CDR3 extends over 16 amino acids. The germline CDR1 and CDR2 sequences are SGHRS and YFSETQ. The CDR3 spells CASSLEIYGTGYGYTF. The CDR3 DNA sequence: TGCGCCAGCAGCTTGGAAATTTATGGGACAGGCTATGGCTACACCTTC.

The chain uses TRBV4-2 and TRBJ1-2; 7 nucleotides line up with TRBD1. V trimming: 6 bases; J trimming: 4 bases; junction bases outside the gene matches: 8. The CDR3 runs 14 residues. The V gene's germline CDR1 is LGHNA and CDR2 YNFKEQ. CDR3 DNA: TGTGCCAGCAGTGAAGGGGGCGCTTCCTATGGCTACACCTTC. It translates to CASSEGGASYGYTF.

The chain is built from TRBV3-1 (or the pseudogene TRBV3-2) and TRBJ2-7; maybe TRBD1 (6 bases). Trimming pared 1 base from V and 3 bases from J, leaving 13 bases between. CDR3 length equals 15 residues. Per germline, CDR1 LGHDT and CDR2 YNNKEL (reference sequence). CDR3 protein: CASSQATGSHYEQYF. CDR3 coding DNA: TGTGCCAGCAGCCAAGCGACAGGATCGCACTACGAGCAGTACTTC.

V gene TRBV9 combines with J gene TRBJ1-2; 9 bases are shared with TRBD1. This CDR3 spans 14 amino acids. Germline V lookup: CDR1 SGDLS, CDR2 YYNGEE. Trimming at V came to 4 bases and at J to 4 bases, leaving 5 bases not matched to a gene. The CDR3 loop is CASSSLTGGYGYTF. In nucleotides, the CDR3 is TGTGCCAGCAGCTCTTTGACAGGGGGCTATGGCTACACCTTC.

The chain joins TRBV4-1 to TRBJ2-1, with 8 bases identical to TRBD2. Germline CDR1 is MGHRA and CDR2 is YSYEKL. Unmatched junction bases numbered 6, after V lost 0 bases and J lost 5 bases. CDR3 size: 16 residues. CDR3 loop: CASSQERGLEHNEQFF. CDR3 DNA: TGCGCCAGCAGCCAAGAAAGGGGACTAGAGCACAATGAGCAGTTCTTC.

This clone was seen a few times. The V call is TRBV2, the J call TRBJ2-1, with D possibly being TRBD1 (5 bases). Trimming removed 1 base at V and 15 bases at J, with 10 bases between. The CDR3 is 11 amino acids. Per germline, CDR1 SNHLY and CDR2 FYNNEI. CDR3 coding DNA: TGTGCCAGCAGTGAAGTGGGGCTGGGGTTCTTC. It translates to CASSEVGLGFF.

V is TRBV6-5 and J is TRBJ2-7; no clear D. V was cut by 5 bases and J by 4 bases, with 6 bases left in between. The CDR3 is 11 amino acids. In germline, CDR1 is MNHEY, CDR2 SVGAGI. The CDR3 here is CASSLRYEQYF. CDR3 in DNA: TGTGCCAGCAGTCTTCGTTACGAGCAGTACTTC.

Here the CDR3 reads CASSYSTGDEAFF. The CDR3 DNA reads as TGTGCCAGCAGTTACTCGACGGGAGATGAAGCTTTCTTT. The V gene is TRBV6-6, the J gene TRBJ1-1; D is ambiguous. V was clipped by 0 bases and J by 7 bases, with 9 bases between them. Germline-derived CDR1 and CDR2 are MNHNY and SVGAGI (reference sequence). CDR3 length: 13 amino acids.

This chain uses TRBV7-2 with TRBJ2-7, with no clear D. Germline V gene data show CDR1 as SGHTA and CDR2 as FQGNSA. V lost 0 bases and J lost 4, with 16 bases in between. This CDR3 comprises 16 residues. The CDR3 coding sequence is TGTGCCAGCAGCTTAGCATCCCTCGACATCGGATACGAGCAGTACTTC. Translating gives CASSLASLDIGYEQYF.